The rows below give T cell receptor beta chains drawn from one sample of a study of T cells in Graves' hyperthyroidism and ophthalmopathy. A single record per CDR3 protein comes from TCRdb applying MiXCR to the multiplex PCR reads. Here the sample spans under 400,000 distinct CDR3 sequences, roughly 21% being singletons. The sequenced sample was blood. These receptors were obtained from a woman aged 50 to 60 with Graves' hyperthyroidism. Each CDR3 is given with its conserved first and last residue. A D gene is named only where the DNA matches it firmly. Clone size, where shown, is once, few, many, or a class for clones that have expanded.

TRBV11-2,NA,TRBJ2-4,many,CASSSTYSLAKNIQYF,TGTGCCAGCAGCTCTACTTATTCGTTAGCCAAAAACATTCAGTACTTC
TRBV27,NA,TRBJ1-2,NA,CASSRRQPANYGYTF,TGTGCCAGCAGCCGACGACAGCCTGCTAACTATGGCTACACCTTC
TRBV7-8,NA,TRBJ2-7,many,CASSSRAVGNEQYF,TGTGCCAGCAGCTCCCGGGCCGTAGGGAACGAGCAGTACTTC
TRBV7-9,NA,TRBJ2-5,many,CASSLAGGGETQYF,TGTGCCAGCAGCTTAGCTGGGGGAGGAGAGACCCAGTACTTC
TRBV18,NA,TRBJ2-7,many,CASSPSISLREQYF,TGTGCCAGCTCACCGTCTATCAGCCTACGCGAGCAGTACTTC
TRBV3-1,TRBD1,TRBJ1-3,many,CASSQDVTGFSGNTIYF,TGTGCCAGCAGCCAAGACGTGACAGGGTTCTCTGGAAACACCATATATTTT
TRBV30,NA,TRBJ2-6,NA,CAGTERGVAGANVLTF,TGTGCCGGAACCGAAAGGGGTGTAGCTGGGGCCAACGTCCTGACTTTC
TRBV7-2,NA,TRBJ1-1,many,CASSSQRDTEAFF,TGTGCCAGCAGCTCCCAAAGAGACACTGAAGCTTTCTTT
TRBV30,NA,TRBJ2-3,many,CAWRTDGDTQYF,TGTGCCTGGAGGACCGACGGGGATACGCAGTATTTT
TRBV6-1,TRBD1,TRBJ2-4,NA,CASSDWSGTGIDIQYF,TGTGCCAGCAGTGACTGGTCGGGGACAGGGATAGACATTCAGTACTTC
TRBV6-1,TRBD1,TRBJ1-5,NA,CASSGRTGGGNQPQHF,TGTGCCAGCAGTGGCAGAACAGGGGGAGGCAATCAGCCCCAGCATTTT
TRBV10-3,TRBD1,TRBJ1-6,NA,CAISEGDRGGSPLHF,TGTGCCATCAGTGAAGGGGACAGGGGAGGTTCACCCCTCCACTTT
TRBV5-1,NA,TRBJ2-2,many,CASSSQVDGGELFF,TGCGCCAGCAGCTCCCAAGTGGACGGCGGGGAGCTGTTTTTT
TRBV27,TRBD2,TRBJ2-2,many,CASSSPFGTTNTGELFF,TGTGCCAGCAGTTCACCCTTTGGGACTACGAACACCGGGGAGCTGTTTTTT
TRBV6-1,NA,TRBJ1-2,many,CASSEDRPYGYTF,TGTGCCAGCAGTGAAGACAGGCCCTATGGCTACACCTTC
TRBV28,NA,TRBJ1-6,few,CASGVTAYNSPLHF,TGTGCCAGCGGGGTGACAGCATATAATTCACCCCTCCACTTT
TRBV5-6,NA,TRBJ1-5,NA,CASSFGASAGSQHF,TGTGCCAGCAGTTTCGGGGCCTCTGCTGGGTCCCAGCATTTT
TRBV28,NA,TRBJ2-7,NA,CASSLPRGSPDGYEQYF,TGTGCCAGCAGTCTCCCTCGAGGCTCCCCAGATGGCTACGAGCAGTACTTC
TRBV7-9,NA,TRBJ2-7,NA,CASSPPLDITSYEQYF,TGTGCCAGCAGCCCCCCCTTGGACATTACCTCCTACGAGCAGTACTTC
TRBV3-1,NA,TRBJ2-3,many,CASSQFPGADTQYF,TGTGCCAGCAGCCAGTTTCCGGGGGCAGATACGCAGTATTTT